This TCR beta chain came from a study (dated by TCRdb to 2016 to 2018). The study in broad terms: The study investigated the origins of HIV persistence in individuals who naturally controlled HIV infection.

Counted from cysteine to phenylalanine, this CDR3 has 15 amino acids. Only the CDR3 DNA stays, 45 bases, in frame from base 1. A distance of 16 bases separates the germline ends of V and J, which lose 5 bases and 3 bases respectively. From the germline V gene (reference sequence), CDR1 is WNHNN and CDR2 is SYGVQD. This clonotype is large (0.1 to 1%) in terms of sample share. The antigen it recognizes is unknown. No base quality information exists; no much larger clone differs at one position. Preparation of the library involved 5' RACE. Data came from an Illumina HiSeq 2000. Using fastp at Q25 and MiXCR, TCRdb reprocessed the public reads and kept productive beta chains. Merged by CDR3 protein, the rows form single entries marked with the most common genes and DNA. The table for this sample lists about 1,300 distinct CDR3 sequences; about 7.2% of them were counted only once. About 14% of the sample is taken by the ten largest.

The chain was built from TRBV10-1 and TRBJ1-1, with no confidently assigned D gene. The source material was central memory T cells from blood PBMCs. Read against the paper, the sample's cell subset or site label means: central memory CD4+ T cells. The TCR sequence derives from a male donor with HIV. The DNA is TGCGCCAGCAGTAGCCCCAGGCCATGGGACACTGAAGCTTTCTTT. This yields the protein CASSSPRPWDTEAFF.